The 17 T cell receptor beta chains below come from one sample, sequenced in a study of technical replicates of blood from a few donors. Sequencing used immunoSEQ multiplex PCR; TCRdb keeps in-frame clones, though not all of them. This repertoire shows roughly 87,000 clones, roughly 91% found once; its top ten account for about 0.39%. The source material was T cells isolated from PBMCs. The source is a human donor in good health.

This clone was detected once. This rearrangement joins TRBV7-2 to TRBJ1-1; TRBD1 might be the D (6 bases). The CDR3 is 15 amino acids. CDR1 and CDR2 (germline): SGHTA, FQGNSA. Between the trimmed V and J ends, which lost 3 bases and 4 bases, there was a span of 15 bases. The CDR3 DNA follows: TGTGCCAGCAGCTTTCCTACAGGGTTGGGCACTGAAGCTTTCTTT. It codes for CASSFPTGLGTEAFF.

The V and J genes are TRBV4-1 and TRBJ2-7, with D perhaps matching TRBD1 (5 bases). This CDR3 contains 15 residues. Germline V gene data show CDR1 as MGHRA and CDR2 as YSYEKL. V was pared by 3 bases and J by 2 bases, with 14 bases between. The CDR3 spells CASSHGPDTTYEQYF. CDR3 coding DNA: TGCGCCAGCAGCCATGGCCCGGACACTACCTACGAGCAGTACTTC.

This CDR3 reads CASSPIGDAGETQYF. The CDR3 nucleotides read TGCGCCAGCAGCCCCATAGGGGATGCTGGGGAGACCCAGTACTTC. The chain uses TRBV4-1 and TRBJ2-5, with D possibly TRBD1 on 5 matching bases. The V gene lost 4 bases and the J gene lost 5 bases, with 17 bases spanning the gap. This CDR3 has 15 residues. The germline V gene encodes CDR1 MGHRA and CDR2 YSYEKL.

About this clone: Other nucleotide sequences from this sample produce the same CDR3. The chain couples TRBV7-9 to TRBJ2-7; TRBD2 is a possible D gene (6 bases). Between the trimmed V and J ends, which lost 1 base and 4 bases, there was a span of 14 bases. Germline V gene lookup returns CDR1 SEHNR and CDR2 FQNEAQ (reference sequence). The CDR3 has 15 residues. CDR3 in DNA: TGTGCCAGCAGCTTAGGACCGGGAGAAGGGTACGAGCAGTACTTC. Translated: CASSLGPGEGYEQYF.

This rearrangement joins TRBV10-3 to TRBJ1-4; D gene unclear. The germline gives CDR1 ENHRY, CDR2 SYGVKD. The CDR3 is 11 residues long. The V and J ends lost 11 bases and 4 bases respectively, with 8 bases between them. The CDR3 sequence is CAVRGNEKLFF. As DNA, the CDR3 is TGTGCCGTCCGGGGTAATGAAAAACTGTTTTTT.

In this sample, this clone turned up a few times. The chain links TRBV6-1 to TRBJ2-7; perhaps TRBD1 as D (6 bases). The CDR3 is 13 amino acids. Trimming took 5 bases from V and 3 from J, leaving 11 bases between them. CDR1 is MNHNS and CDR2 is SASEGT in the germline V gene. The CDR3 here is CASSTGLFYEQYF. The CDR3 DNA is TGTGCCAGCAGTACAGGGCTATTCTACGAGCAGTACTTC.

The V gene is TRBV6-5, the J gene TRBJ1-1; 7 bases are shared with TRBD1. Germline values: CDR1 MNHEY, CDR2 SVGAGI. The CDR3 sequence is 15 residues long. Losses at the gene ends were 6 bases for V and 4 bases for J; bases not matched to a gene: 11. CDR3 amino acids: CASSYTTGIGTEAFF. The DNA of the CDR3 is TGTGCCAGCAGCTACACGACAGGGATCGGCACTGAAGCTTTCTTT.

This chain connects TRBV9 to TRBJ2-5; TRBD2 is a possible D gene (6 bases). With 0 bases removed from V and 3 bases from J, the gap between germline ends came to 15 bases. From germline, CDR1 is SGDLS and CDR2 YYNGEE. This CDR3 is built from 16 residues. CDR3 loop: CASSVVPAEGKETQYF. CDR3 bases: TGTGCCAGCAGCGTAGTCCCGGCGGAGGGGAAAGAGACCCAGTACTTC.

CDR3 residues: CASSASGNPYNEQFF. Written as DNA, the CDR3 is TGTGCCAGCAGCGCTAGCGGGAATCCCTACAATGAGCAGTTCTTC. This chain connects TRBV9 to TRBJ2-1, with TRBD2 matching 9 bases. CDR1 and CDR2 (germline): SGDLS, YYNGEE. This CDR3 spans 15 amino acids. V was clipped by 3 bases and J by 2 bases; unmatched bases: 3. The full variable domain, with the rest looked up from reference TRBV9 and TRBJ2-1, is DSGVTQTPKHLITATGQRVTLRCSPRSGDLSVYWYQQSLDQGLQFLIQYYNGEERAKGNILERFSAQQFPDLHSELNLSSLELGDSALYFCASSASGNPYNEQFFGPGTRLTVL.

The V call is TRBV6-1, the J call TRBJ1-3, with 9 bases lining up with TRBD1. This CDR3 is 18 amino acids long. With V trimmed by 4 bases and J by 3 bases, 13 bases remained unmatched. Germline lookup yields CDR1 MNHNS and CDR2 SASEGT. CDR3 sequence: CASSGRTGGITSGNTIYF. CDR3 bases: TGTGCCAGCAGTGGGAGAACAGGGGGCATAACGAGTGGAAACACCATATATTTT.

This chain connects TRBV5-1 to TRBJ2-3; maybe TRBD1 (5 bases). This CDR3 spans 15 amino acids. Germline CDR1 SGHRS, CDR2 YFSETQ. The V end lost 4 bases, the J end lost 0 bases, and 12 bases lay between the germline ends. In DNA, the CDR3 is TGCGCCAGCAGCCCGACAGAAACTAGCACAGATACGCAGTATTTT. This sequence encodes CASSPTETSTDTQYF.

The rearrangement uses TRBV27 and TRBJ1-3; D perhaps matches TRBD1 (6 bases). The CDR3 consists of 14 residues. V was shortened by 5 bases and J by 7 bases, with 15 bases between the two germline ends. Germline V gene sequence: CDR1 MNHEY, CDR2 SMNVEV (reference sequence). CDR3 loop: CASSALTGMNTIYF. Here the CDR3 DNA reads TGTGCCAGCAGTGCCCTAACAGGGATGAACACCATATATTTT.

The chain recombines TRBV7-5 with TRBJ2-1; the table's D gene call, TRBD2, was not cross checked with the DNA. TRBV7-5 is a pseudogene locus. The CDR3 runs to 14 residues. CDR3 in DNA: TGTGCCAGGGGGATCACGGGACTAGTGGGTGTGCAGTTCTTC. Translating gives CARGITGLVGVQFF.

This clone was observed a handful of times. CDR3 coding DNA: TGTGCCAGCAGCTACCTCAGGGATACTGAAGCTTTCTTT. Its protein product is CASSYLRDTEAFF. The chain carries TRBV11-3 and TRBJ1-1; the D gene is possibly TRBD1 (5 bases). Germline V gene data show CDR1 as SGHNT and CDR2 as YENEEA. The ends were cut back, 4 bases at V and 5 bases at J, with 11 bases in the middle. The CDR3 sequence is 13 residues long. Variable domain in full (rest from reference TRBV11-3 and TRBJ1-1): EAGVVQSPRYKIIEKKQPVAFWCNPISGHNTLYWYLQNLGQGPELLIRYENEEAVDDSQLPKDRFSAERLKGVDSTLKIQPAELGDSAVYLCASSYLRDTEAFFGQGTRLTVV.

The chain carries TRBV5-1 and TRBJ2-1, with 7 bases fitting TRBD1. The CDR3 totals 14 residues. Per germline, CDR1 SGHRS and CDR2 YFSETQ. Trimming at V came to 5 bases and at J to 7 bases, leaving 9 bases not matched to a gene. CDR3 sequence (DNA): TGCGCCAGCAGGCCCGCGACAGGGCCTAATGAGCAGTTCTTC. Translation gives CASRPATGPNEQFF.

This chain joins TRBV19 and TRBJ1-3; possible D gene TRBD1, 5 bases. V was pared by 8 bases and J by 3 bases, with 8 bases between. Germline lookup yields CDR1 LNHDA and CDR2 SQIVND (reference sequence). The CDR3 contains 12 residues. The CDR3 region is CASGQGGNTIYF. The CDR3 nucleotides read TGTGCCAGTGGGCAGGGTGGAAACACCATATATTTT.

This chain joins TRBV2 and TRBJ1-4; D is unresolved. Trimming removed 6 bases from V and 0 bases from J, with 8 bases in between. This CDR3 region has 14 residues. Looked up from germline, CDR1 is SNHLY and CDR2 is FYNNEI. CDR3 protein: CASRNGTTNEKLFF. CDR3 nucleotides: TGTGCCAGCAGGAACGGTACAACTAATGAAAAACTGTTTTTT.